Below are 2 T cell receptor beta chains sequenced from a single sample in a study of early T cells in non-severe SARS-CoV-2 infection (dated by TCRdb to about 2021). Library preparation used 5' RACE. The sequencer listed for this sample is NextSeq 500. TCRdb ran its own pipeline on the public reads, namely fastp trimming at Q25 and MiXCR clone calling, and kept in-frame beta chains. For every CDR3 protein sequence, its rows merge into one entry that carries the most common genes and DNA. The sample profile shows roughly 29,000 distinct CDR3 sequences; approximately 6.4% of them were found once. The ten largest clones capture around 34% of the sample. Sequences were derived from whole blood, sampled at baseline. These receptors came from an adult who was a healthcare worker with PCR-confirmed SARS-CoV-2 infection or an uninfected control (not recorded which).

This clonotype was observed many times. The genes are TRBV18 and TRBJ1-2; TRBD1 agrees at 8 bases. CDR3 length equals 16 residues. Germline values: CDR1 KGHSH, CDR2 LQKENI. With 4 bases clipped from V and 6 bases from J, the junction kept 13 bases outside the gene matches. In DNA, the CDR3 is TGTGCCAGCTCACGCGGGACAGGCGTTTCCGGGGATGGCTACACCTTC. Its protein is CASSRGTGVSGDGYTF.

Worth noting for this clonotype: This clone may be a read error of a much larger clone one base away. V and J are TRBV28 and TRBJ2-7; 8 bases are a match to TRBD1. CDR1 is MDHEN and CDR2 is SYDVKM in the germline V gene. The CDR3 has 15 amino acids. After removal of 6 bases from V and 5 bases from J, the junction contained 12 bases not matched to a gene. This CDR3 is CASSLYRTGINEQYF. DNA of the CDR3: TGTGCCAGCAGCCTCTACCGGACAGGGATCAACGAGCAGTACTTC.